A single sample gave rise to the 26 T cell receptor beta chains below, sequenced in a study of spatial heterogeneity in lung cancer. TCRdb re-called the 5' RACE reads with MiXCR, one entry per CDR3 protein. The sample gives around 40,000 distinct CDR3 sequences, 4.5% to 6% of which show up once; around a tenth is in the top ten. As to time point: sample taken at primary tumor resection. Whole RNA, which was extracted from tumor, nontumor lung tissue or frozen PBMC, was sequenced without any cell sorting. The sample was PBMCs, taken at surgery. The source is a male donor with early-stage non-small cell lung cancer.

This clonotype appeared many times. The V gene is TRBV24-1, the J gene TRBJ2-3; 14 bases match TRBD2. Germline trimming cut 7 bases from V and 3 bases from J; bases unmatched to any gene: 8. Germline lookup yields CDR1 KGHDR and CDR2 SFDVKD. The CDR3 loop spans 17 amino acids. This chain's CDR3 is CATSRGTSGGRTDTQYF. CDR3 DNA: TGTGCCACCAGCCGTGGGACTAGCGGGGGAAGGACAGATACGCAGTATTTT.

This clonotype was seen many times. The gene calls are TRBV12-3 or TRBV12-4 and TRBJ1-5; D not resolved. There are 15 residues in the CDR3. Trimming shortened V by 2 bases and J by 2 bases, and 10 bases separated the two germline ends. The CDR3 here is CASSLSGYGNQPQHF. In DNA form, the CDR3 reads TGTGCCAGCAGTTTATCGGGGTACGGCAATCAGCCCCAGCATTTT.

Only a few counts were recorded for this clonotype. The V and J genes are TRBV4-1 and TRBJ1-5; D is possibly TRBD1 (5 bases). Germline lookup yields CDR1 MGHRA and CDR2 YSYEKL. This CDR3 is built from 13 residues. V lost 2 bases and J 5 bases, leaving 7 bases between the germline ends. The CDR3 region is CASSQQGDQPQHF. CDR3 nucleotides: TGCGCCAGCAGCCAACAAGGGGATCAGCCCCAGCATTTT.

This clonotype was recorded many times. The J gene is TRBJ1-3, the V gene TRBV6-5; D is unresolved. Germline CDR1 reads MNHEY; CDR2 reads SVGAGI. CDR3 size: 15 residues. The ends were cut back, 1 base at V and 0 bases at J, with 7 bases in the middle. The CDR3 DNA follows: TGTGCCAGCAGTTACTTTAGCAGCTCTGGAAACACCATATATTTT. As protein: CASSYFSSSGNTIYF.

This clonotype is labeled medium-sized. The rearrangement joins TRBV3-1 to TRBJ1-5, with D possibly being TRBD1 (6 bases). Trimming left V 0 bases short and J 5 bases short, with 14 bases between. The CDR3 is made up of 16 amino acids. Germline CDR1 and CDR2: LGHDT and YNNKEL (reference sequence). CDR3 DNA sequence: TGTGCCAGCAGCCAAGATCACGGGGGCGGCTATCAGCCCCAGCATTTT. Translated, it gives CASSQDHGGGYQPQHF.

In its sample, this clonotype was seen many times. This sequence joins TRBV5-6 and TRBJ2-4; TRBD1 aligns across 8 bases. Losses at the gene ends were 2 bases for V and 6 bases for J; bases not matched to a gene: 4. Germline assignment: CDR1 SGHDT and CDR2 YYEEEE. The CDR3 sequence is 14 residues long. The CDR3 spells CASSFRGLGNIQYF. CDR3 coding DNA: TGTGCCAGCAGCTTCAGGGGGCTCGGAAACATTCAGTACTTC.

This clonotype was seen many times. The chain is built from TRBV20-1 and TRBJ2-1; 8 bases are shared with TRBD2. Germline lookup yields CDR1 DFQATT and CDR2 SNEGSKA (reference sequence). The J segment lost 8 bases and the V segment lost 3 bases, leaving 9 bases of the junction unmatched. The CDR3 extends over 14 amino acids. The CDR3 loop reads CSARLAGGWYEQFF. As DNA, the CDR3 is TGCAGTGCTAGGTTGGCGGGGGGTTGGTATGAGCAGTTCTTC.

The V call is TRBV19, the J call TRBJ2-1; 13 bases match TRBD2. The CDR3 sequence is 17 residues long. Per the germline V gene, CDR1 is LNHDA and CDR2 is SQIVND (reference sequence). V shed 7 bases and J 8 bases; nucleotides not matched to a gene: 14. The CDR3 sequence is CASIVGLAGASWDEQFF. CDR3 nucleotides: TGTGCCAGTATCGTAGGACTAGCGGGGGCCTCTTGGGATGAGCAGTTCTTC.

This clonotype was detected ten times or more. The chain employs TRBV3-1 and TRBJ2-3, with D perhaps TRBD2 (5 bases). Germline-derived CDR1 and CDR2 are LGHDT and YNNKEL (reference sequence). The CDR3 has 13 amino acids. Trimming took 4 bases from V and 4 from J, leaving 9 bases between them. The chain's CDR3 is CASSPRVADTQYF. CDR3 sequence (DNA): TGTGCCAGCAGCCCGCGGGTCGCAGATACGCAGTATTTT.

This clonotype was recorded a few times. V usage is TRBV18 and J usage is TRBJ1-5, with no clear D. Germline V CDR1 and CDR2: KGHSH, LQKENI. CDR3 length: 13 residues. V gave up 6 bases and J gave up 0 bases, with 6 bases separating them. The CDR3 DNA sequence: TGTGCCAGCTCGCTTAATAGCAATCAGCCCCAGCATTTT. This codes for CASSLNSNQPQHF.

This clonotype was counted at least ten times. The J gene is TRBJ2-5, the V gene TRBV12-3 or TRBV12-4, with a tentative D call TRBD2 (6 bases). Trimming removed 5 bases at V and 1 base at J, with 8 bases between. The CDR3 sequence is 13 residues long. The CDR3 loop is CASSRTTQETQYF. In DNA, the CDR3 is TGTGCCAGCAGTCGGACTACCCAAGAGACCCAGTACTTC.

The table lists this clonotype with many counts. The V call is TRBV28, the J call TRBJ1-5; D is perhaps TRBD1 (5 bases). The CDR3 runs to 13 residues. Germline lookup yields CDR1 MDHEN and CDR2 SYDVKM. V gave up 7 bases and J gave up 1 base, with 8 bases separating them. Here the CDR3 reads CASTGGSNQPQHF. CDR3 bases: TGTGCCAGCACGGGGGGGAGCAATCAGCCCCAGCATTTT.

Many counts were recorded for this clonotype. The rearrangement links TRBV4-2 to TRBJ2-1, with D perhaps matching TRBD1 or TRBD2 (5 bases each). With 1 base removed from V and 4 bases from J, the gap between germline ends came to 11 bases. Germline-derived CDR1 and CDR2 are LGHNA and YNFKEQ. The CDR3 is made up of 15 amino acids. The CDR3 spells CASSQVRGEYNEQFF. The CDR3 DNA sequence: TGTGCCAGCAGCCAAGTAAGGGGAGAATACAATGAGCAGTTCTTC.

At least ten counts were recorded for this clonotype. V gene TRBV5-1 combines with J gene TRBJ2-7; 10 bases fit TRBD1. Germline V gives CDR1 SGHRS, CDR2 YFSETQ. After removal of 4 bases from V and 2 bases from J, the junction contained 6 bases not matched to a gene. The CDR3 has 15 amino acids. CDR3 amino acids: CASSPPGQGPYEQYF. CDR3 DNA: TGCGCCAGCAGCCCGCCGGGACAGGGGCCCTACGAGCAGTACTTC.

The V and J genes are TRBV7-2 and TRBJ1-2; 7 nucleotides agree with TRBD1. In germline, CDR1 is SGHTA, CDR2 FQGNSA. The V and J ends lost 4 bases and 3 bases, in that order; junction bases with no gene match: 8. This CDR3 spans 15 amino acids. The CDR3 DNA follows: TGTGCCAGCAGCTCGCAGGGGGGAAAGGACTATGGCTACACCTTC. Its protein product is CASSSQGGKDYGYTF.

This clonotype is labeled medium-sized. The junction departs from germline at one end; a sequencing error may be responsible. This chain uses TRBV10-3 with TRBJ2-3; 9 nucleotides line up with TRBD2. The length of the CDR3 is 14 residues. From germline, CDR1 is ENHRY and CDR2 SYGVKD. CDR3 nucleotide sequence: TGTGCCACCAGTAAAGCGGGGGGCTCAGATACGCAGTATTTT. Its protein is CATSKAGGSDTQYF.

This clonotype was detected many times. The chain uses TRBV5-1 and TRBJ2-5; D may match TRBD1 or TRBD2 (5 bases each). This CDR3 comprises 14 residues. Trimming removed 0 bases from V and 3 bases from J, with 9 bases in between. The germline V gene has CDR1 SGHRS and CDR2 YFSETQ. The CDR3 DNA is TGCGCCAGCAGCTTGGAGGTGGGGGAAGAGACCCAGTACTTC. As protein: CASSLEVGEETQYF.

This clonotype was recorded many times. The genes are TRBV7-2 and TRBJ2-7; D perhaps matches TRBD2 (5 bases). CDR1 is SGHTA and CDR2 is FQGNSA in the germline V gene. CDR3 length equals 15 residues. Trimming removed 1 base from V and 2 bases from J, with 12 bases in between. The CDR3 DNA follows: TGTGCCAGCAGCTTAGAGGCGGGCCCCCCCTACGAGCAGTACTTC. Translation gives CASSLEAGPPYEQYF. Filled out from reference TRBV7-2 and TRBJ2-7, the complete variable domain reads GAGVSQSPSNKVTEKGKDVELRCDPISGHTALYWYRQSLGQGLEFLIYFQGNSAPDKSGLPSDRFSAERTGGSVSTLTIQRTQQEDSAVYLCASSLEAGPPYEQYFGPGTRLTVT.

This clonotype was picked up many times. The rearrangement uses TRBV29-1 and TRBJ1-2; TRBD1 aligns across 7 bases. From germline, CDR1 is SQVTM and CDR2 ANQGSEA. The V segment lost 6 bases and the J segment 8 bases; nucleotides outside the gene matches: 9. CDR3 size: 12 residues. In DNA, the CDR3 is TGCAGCGTCATTCGACAGGGCGGAGGCTACACCTTC. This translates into CSVIRQGGGYTF. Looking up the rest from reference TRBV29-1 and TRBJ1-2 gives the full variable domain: SAVISQKPSRDICQRGTSLTIQCQVDSQVTMMFWYRQQPGQSLTLIATANQGSEATYESGFVIDKFPISRPNLTFSTLTVSNMSPEDSSIYLCSVIRQGGGYTFGSGTRLTVV.

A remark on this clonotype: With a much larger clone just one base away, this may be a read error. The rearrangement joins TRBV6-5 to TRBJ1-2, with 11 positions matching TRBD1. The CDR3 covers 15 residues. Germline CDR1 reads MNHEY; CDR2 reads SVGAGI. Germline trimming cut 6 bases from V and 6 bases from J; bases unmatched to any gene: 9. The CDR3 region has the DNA TGTGCCAGCAGATCCCGGGACAGGGGGGACCATGGCTACACCTTC. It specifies CASRSRDRGDHGYTF.

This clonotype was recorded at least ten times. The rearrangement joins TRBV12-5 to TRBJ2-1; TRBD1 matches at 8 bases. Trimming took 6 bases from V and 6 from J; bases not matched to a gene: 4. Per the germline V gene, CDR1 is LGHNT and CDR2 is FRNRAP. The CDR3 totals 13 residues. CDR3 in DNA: TGTGCTAGTGGCATGGACAGGGTCAATGAGCAGTTCTTC. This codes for CASGMDRVNEQFF.

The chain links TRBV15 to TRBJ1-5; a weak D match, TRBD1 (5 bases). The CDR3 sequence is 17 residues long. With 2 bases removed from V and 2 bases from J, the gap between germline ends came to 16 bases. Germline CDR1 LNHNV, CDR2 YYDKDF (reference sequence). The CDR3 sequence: CATSRWSGASGNQPQHF. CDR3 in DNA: TGTGCCACCAGCAGATGGAGTGGGGCCTCTGGCAATCAGCCCCAGCATTTT.

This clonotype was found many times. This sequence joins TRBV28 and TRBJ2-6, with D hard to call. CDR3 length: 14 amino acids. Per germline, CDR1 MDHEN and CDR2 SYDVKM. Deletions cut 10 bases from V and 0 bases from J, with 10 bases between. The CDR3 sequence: CAIRALSGANVLTF. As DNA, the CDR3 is TGTGCCATCCGTGCCCTCTCTGGGGCCAACGTCCTGACTTTC.

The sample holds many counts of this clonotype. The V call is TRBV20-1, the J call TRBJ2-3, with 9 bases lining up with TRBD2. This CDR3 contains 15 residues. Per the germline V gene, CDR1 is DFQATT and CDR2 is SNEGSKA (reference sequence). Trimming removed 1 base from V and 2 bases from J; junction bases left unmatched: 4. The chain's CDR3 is CSARALAGHTDTQYF. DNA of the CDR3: TGCAGTGCTAGAGCTCTAGCGGGGCACACAGATACGCAGTATTTT.

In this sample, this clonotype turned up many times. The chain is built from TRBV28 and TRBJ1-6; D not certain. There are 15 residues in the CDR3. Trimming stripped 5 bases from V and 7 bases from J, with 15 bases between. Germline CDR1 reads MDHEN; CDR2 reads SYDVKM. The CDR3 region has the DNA TGTGCCAGCAGTGTACCGCGGAACAGAAATTCACCCCTCCACTTT. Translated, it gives CASSVPRNRNSPLHF. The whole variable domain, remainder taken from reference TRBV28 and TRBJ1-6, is DVKVTQSSRYLVKRTGEKVFLECVQDMDHENMFWYRQDPGLGLRLIYFSYDVKMKEKGDIPEGYSVSREKKERFSLILESASTNQTSMYLCASSVPRNRNSPLHFGNGTRLTVT.

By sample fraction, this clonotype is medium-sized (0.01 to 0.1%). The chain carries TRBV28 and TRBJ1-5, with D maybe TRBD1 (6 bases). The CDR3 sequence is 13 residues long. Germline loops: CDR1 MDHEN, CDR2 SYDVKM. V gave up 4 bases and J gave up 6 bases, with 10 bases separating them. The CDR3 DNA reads TGTGCCAGCAGTTACGGGGGCGGTCAGCCCCAGCATTTT. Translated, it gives CASSYGGGQPQHF. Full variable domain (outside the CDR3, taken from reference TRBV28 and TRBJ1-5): DVKVTQSSRYLVKRTGEKVFLECVQDMDHENMFWYRQDPGLGLRLIYFSYDVKMKEKGDIPEGYSVSREKKERFSLILESASTNQTSMYLCASSYGGGQPQHFGDGTRLSIL.